This T cell receptor beta chain was obtained from a study of vaccination and CD4 T cells after COVID-19. CDR3 length: 13 amino acids. V was pared by 1 base and J by 4 bases, with 10 bases between. The germline V gene has CDR1 DFQATT and CDR2 SNEGSKA (reference sequence). This clonotype is judged large (0.1 to 1%). Its antigen is still unknown. The treatment: 10-day PBMC culture with coronavirus spike peptide pools or control peptides (ViraFEST assay). The assay that was used to sequence DNA from cultured CD4+ T cells was the Oncomine TCR Beta short-read assay. TCRdb called the PCR reads again in MiXCR, with one record for every CDR3 protein. Here the sample spans 15,000 or so distinct CDR3 sequences, around 60% being singletons.

This chain uses TRBV20-1 with TRBJ1-2, with D unresolved. This receptor was obtained from a human donor who had recovered from COVID-19. Input material: CD4+ T cells from blood, cultured in vitro. Here the CDR3 reads CSARGSDGYGYTF. In DNA, the CDR3 is TGCAGTGCTAGAGGGTCGGATGGCTATGGCTACACCTTC.